The 19 T cell receptor beta chains listed next were all sequenced from one sample in a study of molecular identifiers for immune sequencing clone quantification. In TCRdb, the PCR reads were re-called with MiXCR into one record per CDR3 protein. Here the sample spans about 640,000 distinct CDR3 sequences, 20% being singletons. The specimen was naive CD8+ T cells from blood, with Jurkat cell RNA spiked in. Regarding subset: FACS-sorted CD8+CD4-CCR7+CD45RA+ naive T cells. These TCRs come from a human donor in good health. Some libraries in this study had Jurkat cell RNA spiked in.

The rearrangement uses TRBV29-1 and TRBJ2-3; D possibly corresponds to TRBD2 (6 bases). CDR3 length equals 15 residues. V was cut by 3 bases and J by 2 bases, with 15 bases left in between. Germline V gene sequence: CDR1 SQVTM, CDR2 ANQGSEA. CDR3 loop: CSVELAGRLTDTQYF. The CDR3 DNA reads as TGCAGCGTTGAGCTGGCGGGAAGGCTCACAGATACGCAGTATTTT.

This chain links TRBV12-5 with TRBJ2-7; 7 nucleotides agree with TRBD1. Trimming at V came to 5 bases and at J to 3 bases, leaving 10 bases not matched to a gene. The CDR3 is 15 amino acids. CDR1 is LGHNT, CDR2 FRNRAP, per germline. Here the CDR3 DNA reads TGTGCTAGTGGTCCCGAAAACCGACAGGGCTACGAGCAGTACTTC. Translated: CASGPENRQGYEQYF.

This clonotype has a count of ten or more. The genes are TRBV20-1 and TRBJ2-7; unclear D gene. The CDR3 is 16 amino acids. Trimming cost V 0 bases and J 0 bases, with 15 bases left between them. Germline V CDR1 and CDR2: DFQATT, SNEGSKA (reference sequence). CDR3 DNA: TGCAGTGCTAGAGATCTTGGTAACCCTGGCTCCTACGAGCAGTACTTC. The encoded protein is CSARDLGNPGSYEQYF.

This clonotype was seen at least ten times. The chain uses TRBV11-2 and TRBJ2-5; 8 bases fit TRBD2. CDR1 is SGHAT and CDR2 is FQNNGV in the germline V gene. CDR3 length equals 15 residues. The junction had 7 bases not matched to a gene; V was cut back by 3 bases and J by 4 bases. In nucleotides, the CDR3 is TGTGCCAGCAGCTTGGAACTAGCGGCCCGAGAGACCCAGTACTTC. It codes for CASSLELAARETQYF.

The chain is built from TRBV5-1 and TRBJ2-1; D possibly corresponds to TRBD1 (6 bases). From germline, CDR1 is SGHRS and CDR2 YFSETQ. This CDR3 contains 17 residues. Trimming pared 3 bases from V and 0 bases from J, leaving 16 bases between. CDR3 residues: CASSSPPVGASYNEQFF. CDR3 DNA: TGCGCCAGCAGCTCACCCCCAGTGGGGGCCTCCTACAATGAGCAGTTCTTC.

The rearrangement uses TRBV6-6 and TRBJ2-1; D gene ambiguous. CDR3 length equals 11 residues. Trimming stripped 8 bases from V and 8 bases from J, with 10 bases between. The V gene's germline CDR1 is MNHNY and CDR2 SVGAGI (reference sequence). The CDR3 loop is CASLTRDEQFF. CDR3 coding DNA: TGTGCCAGCTTAACAAGAGATGAGCAGTTCTTC.

This clonotype appeared a few times. This may come from a read error, since a much larger clone is one base off. This chain joins TRBV7-6 and TRBJ1-1; possible D gene TRBD1, 5 bases. Germline lookup yields CDR1 SGHVS and CDR2 FNYEAQ. This CDR3 has 13 amino acids. Trimming removed 4 bases at V and 7 bases at J, with 13 bases between. The CDR3 sequence is CASSSGHPSEAFF. CDR3 bases: TGTGCCAGCAGCTCCGGACATCCAAGTGAAGCTTTCTTT.

This clonotype was observed a handful of times. A read error is possible here, since a much larger clone lies one base away. The chain combines TRBV20-1 with TRBJ1-3, with TRBD1 as a possible D gene (5 bases). Germline V lookup: CDR1 DFQATT, CDR2 SNEGSKA (reference sequence). The CDR3 loop spans 15 amino acids. The CDR3 loop is CSARDGAGPGDTIYF. The CDR3 coding sequence is TGCAGTGCTAGAGATGGGGCAGGGCCTGGAGACACCATATATTTT.

This clonotype was seen repeatedly, ten times or more. The CDR3 reads CASGAGRFSEQFF. In nucleotides, the CDR3 is TGTGCCAGCGGAGCGGGGAGATTCAGTGAGCAGTTCTTC. V usage is TRBV6-2 or TRBV6-3 and J usage is TRBJ2-1; 7 bases agree with TRBD2. CDR1 is MNHEY and CDR2 is SVGEGT in the germline V gene. Losses at the gene ends were 8 bases for V and 9 bases for J; bases not matched to a gene: 10. CDR3 length: 13 amino acids.

The chain carries TRBV27 and TRBJ2-7, with 7 bases that match TRBD1. The CDR3 spans 15 residues. The germline CDR1 and CDR2 sequences are MNHEY and SMNVEV (reference sequence). With V trimmed by 3 bases and J by 0 bases, 5 bases remained unmatched. CDR3 sequence: CASSLAGDSSYEQYF. The CDR3 DNA is TGTGCCAGCAGTTTGGCTGGGGACAGCTCCTACGAGCAGTACTTC.

Only a few counts were recorded for this clonotype. This rearrangement joins TRBV29-1 to TRBJ2-7, with TRBD1 matching 8 bases. Germline V gene sequence: CDR1 SQVTM, CDR2 ANQGSEA. The CDR3 is 14 residues long. V trimming: 6 bases; J trimming: 4 bases; junction bases outside the gene matches: 11. CDR3 nucleotides: TGCAGCGTCGAGAGCGGACAGGGAGTATACGAGCAGTACTTC. It yields the protein CSVESGQGVYEQYF.

The V call is TRBV28, the J call TRBJ2-7; D might be TRBD2 (6 bases). The CDR3 extends over 13 amino acids. Trimming cost V 5 bases and J 4 bases, with 12 bases left between them. Germline assignment: CDR1 MDHEN and CDR2 SYDVKM. The CDR3 loop reads CASSGPGVYEQYF. The CDR3 coding sequence is TGTGCCAGCAGTGGCCCGGGGGTTTACGAGCAGTACTTC.

This clonotype has ten or more counts. The rearrangement joins TRBV20-1 to TRBJ2-2; D is unclear. The CDR3 length is 15 residues. Trimming took 3 bases from V and 2 from J, leaving 13 bases between them. Germline V gene data show CDR1 as DFQATT and CDR2 as SNEGSKA (reference sequence). The CDR3 here is CSASGVAFNTGELFF. CDR3 DNA sequence: TGCAGTGCTAGTGGGGTAGCCTTTAACACCGGGGAGCTGTTTTTT.

This clonotype was observed a few times. V gene TRBV10-3 combines with J gene TRBJ2-7, with 7 bases aligning to TRBD1. The V segment lost 3 bases and the J segment 3 bases; nucleotides outside the gene matches: 8. This CDR3 region has 15 residues. The germline V gene encodes CDR1 ENHRY and CDR2 SYGVKD. CDR3 coding DNA: TGTGCCATCAGTGACCCCGGGACAGATGTCTACGAGCAGTACTTC. The encoded protein is CAISDPGTDVYEQYF.

This clonotype was seen many times. The chain joins TRBV20-1 to TRBJ2-2; TRBD2 aligns across 8 bases. J was trimmed by 1 base and V by 0 bases; bases with no gene match: 1. The germline V gene encodes CDR1 DFQATT and CDR2 SNEGSKA (reference sequence). This CDR3 region has 15 residues. The CDR3 loop reads CSARDAGGNTGELFF. As DNA, the CDR3 is TGCAGTGCTAGAGATGCGGGAGGGAACACCGGGGAGCTGTTTTTT.

With respect to this clonotype: A much larger clone lies a single base off, so this may be a read error. This chain connects TRBV7-9 to TRBJ2-7, with TRBD2 identical over 7 bases. CDR1 and CDR2 from the germline V gene are SEHNR and FQNEAQ (reference sequence). V shed 1 base and J 5 bases; nucleotides not matched to a gene: 17. The CDR3 has 18 residues. The CDR3 nucleotides read TGTGCCAGCAGCTTAGTGGTTAAGACGACGGGAGGATTGGACGAGCAGTACTTC. Its translation: CASSLVVKTTGGLDEQYF.

This clonotype occurred many times. The chain employs TRBV7-2 and TRBJ2-1, with a possible D match to TRBD2 (5 bases). V was clipped by 6 bases and J by 8 bases, with 20 bases between them. The CDR3 covers 15 residues. Per the germline V gene, CDR1 is SGHTA and CDR2 is FQGNSA. Written as DNA, the CDR3 is TGTGCCAGCAGTCCCCAAGTAATAGCGATCGATGAGCAGTTCTTC. Residues: CASSPQVIAIDEQFF. Complete variable domain (other parts from reference TRBV7-2 and TRBJ2-1): GAGVSQSPSNKVTEKGKDVELRCDPISGHTALYWYRQSLGQGLEFLIYFQGNSAPDKSGLPSDRFSAERTGGSVSTLTIQRTQQEDSAVYLCASSPQVIAIDEQFFGPGTRLTVL.

This clonotype has only a few counts. The chain links TRBV7-2 to TRBJ2-7; TRBD2 matches at 11 bases. The V gene's germline CDR1 is SGHTA and CDR2 FQGNSA. This CDR3 region has 15 residues. V lost 6 bases, J lost 0 bases, and 4 bases stayed unmatched. The CDR3 sequence is CASRELAGDSYEQYF. The CDR3 DNA reads TGTGCCAGCAGGGAACTAGCGGGGGACTCCTACGAGCAGTACTTC.

As to this clonotype: A much larger clone is a single base away; this may be a read error. The V and J genes are TRBV9 and TRBJ2-3, with D hard to call. CDR3 size: 15 residues. Germline assignment: CDR1 SGDLS and CDR2 YYNGEE. CDR3: CTSSVDGPPGDTQYF. CDR3 DNA: TGTACCAGCAGCGTAGATGGGCCGCCCGGTGATACGCAGTATTTT.